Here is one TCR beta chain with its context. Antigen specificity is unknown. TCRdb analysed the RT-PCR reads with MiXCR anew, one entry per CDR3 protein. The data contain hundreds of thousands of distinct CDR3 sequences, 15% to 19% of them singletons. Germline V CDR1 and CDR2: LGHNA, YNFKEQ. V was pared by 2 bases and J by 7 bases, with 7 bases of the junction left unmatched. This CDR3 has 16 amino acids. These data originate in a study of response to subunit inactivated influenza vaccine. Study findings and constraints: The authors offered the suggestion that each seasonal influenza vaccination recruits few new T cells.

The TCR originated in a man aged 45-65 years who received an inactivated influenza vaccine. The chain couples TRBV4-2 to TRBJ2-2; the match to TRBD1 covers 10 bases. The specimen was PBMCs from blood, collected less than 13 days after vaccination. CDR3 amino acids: CASSQSTGQGVGELFF. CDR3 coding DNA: TGTGCCAGCAGCCAATCAACCGGACAGGGGGTCGGGGAGCTGTTTTTT.